The 11 T cell receptor beta chains in this list originate from one sample, sequenced in a study of technical replicates of blood from several donors. Sequencing was performed with immunoSEQ multiplex PCR; in TCRdb, only in-frame clones are kept and a portion is missing. The sample yields around 50,000 clones, 90% to 97% seen once. The sequenced sample was T cells isolated from PBMCs. The receptors derive from a human donor in good health.

The J gene is TRBJ2-3, the V gene TRBV2; D perhaps matches TRBD2 (5 bases). Trimming stripped 4 bases from V and 4 bases from J, with 15 bases between. The germline CDR1 and CDR2 sequences are SNHLY and FYNNEI. The CDR3 extends over 15 amino acids. The CDR3 DNA reads TGTGCCAGCAGTGCCGGACCCGGGCGGGCAGATACGCAGTATTTT. Encoded protein: CASSAGPGRADTQYF.

The gene calls are TRBV6-5 and TRBJ1-1; TRBD1 matches 10 bases. Unmatched junction bases numbered 5, after V lost 4 bases and J lost 3 bases. In germline, CDR1 is MNHEY, CDR2 SVGAGI. The CDR3 spans 15 residues. This CDR3 reads CASSLIGTGDTEAFF. The CDR3 DNA follows: TGTGCCAGCAGTTTAATAGGGACAGGGGACACTGAAGCTTTCTTT.

The chain has TRBV7-6 and TRBJ1-1; possible D gene TRBD1, 6 bases. Deletions cut 5 bases from V and 0 bases from J, with 13 bases between. The V gene's germline CDR1 is SGHVS and CDR2 FNYEAQ. CDR3 length: 15 amino acids. In DNA form, the CDR3 reads TGTGCCAGCAGCCCGCGGACAGCCATGAACACTGAAGCTTTCTTT. Translated: CASSPRTAMNTEAFF.

V and J are TRBV15 and TRBJ1-5; possibly TRBD1 for D (5 bases). The CDR3 has 17 amino acids. Germline V gives CDR1 LNHNV, CDR2 YYDKDF (reference sequence). V lost 3 bases and J lost 0, with 15 bases in between. The CDR3 reads CATSREGWGYSNQPQHF. In DNA form, the CDR3 reads TGTGCCACCAGCAGGGAGGGGTGGGGATATAGCAATCAGCCCCAGCATTTT.

The CDR3 sequence is CAISGGPSYNEQFF. CDR3 nucleotides: TGTGCCATCTCAGGGGGGCCCTCCTACAATGAGCAGTTCTTC. The rearrangement links TRBV7-9 to TRBJ2-1, with D possibly TRBD1 on 7 matching bases. The V gene lost 10 bases and the J gene lost 0 bases, with 13 bases spanning the gap. Germline V gene lookup returns CDR1 SEHNR and CDR2 FQNEAQ (reference sequence). The CDR3 is made up of 14 amino acids.

The J gene is TRBJ2-4, the V gene TRBV9; 7 bases are shared with TRBD2. V dropped 1 base and J dropped 9; count of bases not matched to a gene: 10. The germline gives CDR1 SGDLS, CDR2 YYNGEE. CDR3 length equals 15 residues. CDR3 loop: CASSVSREGRPIQYF. For the CDR3, the DNA is TGTGCCAGCAGCGTATCCAGGGAGGGCCGACCCATTCAGTACTTC.

This chain links TRBV6-6 with TRBJ2-5, with a tentative D call TRBD2 (5 bases). CDR3 length: 13 residues. Per the germline V gene, CDR1 is MNHNY and CDR2 is SVGAGI (reference sequence). V lost 7 bases and J lost 4, with 13 bases in between. CDR3 protein: CASTPRDLETQYF. The CDR3 region has the DNA TGTGCCAGCACCCCGAGGGATTTAGAGACCCAGTACTTC.

Written as DNA, the CDR3 is TGTGCCACCAGCAGAGTTGGGGGGACAGTAGACGAGCAGTACTTC. Its protein is CATSRVGGTVDEQYF. The chain carries TRBV15 and TRBJ2-7; D perhaps matches TRBD1 (7 bases). The CDR3 length is 15 residues. Germline assignment: CDR1 LNHNV and CDR2 YYDKDF (reference sequence). Trimming removed 1 base from V and 5 bases from J, with 15 bases in between.

The V call is TRBV5-1, the J call TRBJ1-5, with 7 bases aligning to TRBD1. V dropped 4 bases and J dropped 0; count of bases not matched to a gene: 4. CDR3 length: 15 amino acids. CDR1 SGHRS and CDR2 YFSETQ come from the germline V gene. CDR3 DNA: TGCGCCAGCAGCCACGGGACAGATAGCAATCAGCCCCAGCATTTT. This translates into CASSHGTDSNQPQHF.

The chain carries TRBV27 and TRBJ2-2; D perhaps matches TRBD1 (5 bases). CDR1 MNHEY and CDR2 SMNVEV come from the germline V gene (reference sequence). V was cut by 3 bases and J by 1 base, with 9 bases left in between. This CDR3 region has 15 residues. This CDR3 reads CASSLRQQNTGELFF. CDR3 DNA: TGTGCCAGCAGTTTGCGACAGCAGAACACCGGGGAGCTGTTTTTT.

The chain employs TRBV5-6 and TRBJ1-2; D is uncertain. From germline, CDR1 is SGHDT and CDR2 YYEEEE. CDR3 size: 12 residues. V was clipped by 4 bases and J by 5 bases, with 9 bases between them. Here the CDR3 reads CASSKTEYGYTF. The DNA for the CDR3 is TGTGCCAGCAGCAAAACAGAGTATGGCTACACCTTC.